One and the same sample provided the 12 T cell receptor beta chains below, sequenced in a study of cytomegalovirus exposure and HLA in healthy donors. Data came from immunoSEQ multiplex PCR; TCRdb stores just in-frame clones and leaves some out. Altogether about 73,000 clones are present, about 95% being singletons, with the ten largest covering 3% to 3.5%. Source material: PBMCs. The origin of the receptors is a young man in good health and CMV-seronegative.

The V gene is TRBV30, the J gene TRBJ2-2; TRBD1 matches at 9 bases. Germline V CDR1 and CDR2: GTSNPN, SVGIG (reference sequence). CDR3 length: 13 amino acids. J lost 6 bases, V lost 7 bases, and 6 bases had no gene match. The CDR3 DNA is TGTGCCTACACCGGGACAGGGTCCGGGGAGCTGTTTTTT. Translating gives CAYTGTGSGELFF.

The chain carries TRBV27 and TRBJ2-5; TRBD1 matches at 7 bases. This CDR3 region has 15 residues. V was clipped by 4 bases and J by 1 base; unmatched bases: 6. Germline lookup yields CDR1 MNHEY and CDR2 SMNVEV (reference sequence). This CDR3 reads CASSSGTGVQETQYF. The CDR3 bases are TGTGCCAGCAGTTCGGGTACAGGGGTCCAAGAGACCCAGTACTTC.

The V and J genes are TRBV7-2 and TRBJ2-5; D might be TRBD2 (6 bases). Germline CDR1 and CDR2: SGHTA and FQGNSA. The CDR3 consists of 15 residues. V dropped 2 bases and J dropped 5 bases, with 15 bases sitting between them. CDR3 sequence: CASSLTSTTGETQYF. The CDR3 DNA follows: TGTGCCAGCAGCTTAACTAGCACCACTGGGGAGACCCAGTACTTC.

In this sample, this clone turned up once. The rearrangement joins TRBV19 to TRBJ2-3; D perhaps matches TRBD2 (6 bases). Germline V gives CDR1 LNHDA, CDR2 SQIVND (reference sequence). Between the trimmed V and J ends, which lost 3 bases and 7 bases, there was a span of 8 bases. There are 12 residues in the CDR3. The CDR3 nucleotides read TGTGCCAGTAGTATGGAGGGAAATACGCAGTATTTT. Translation: CASSMEGNTQYF.

The V and J genes are TRBV19 and TRBJ1-1; no definite D call. Trimming left V 6 bases short and J 4 bases short, with 15 bases between. The CDR3 extends over 14 amino acids. Germline CDR1 is LNHDA and CDR2 is SQIVND (reference sequence). In DNA, the CDR3 is TGTGCCAGTAGCCTAGGAGGAGTAGTCACTGAAGCTTTCTTT. Translating gives CASSLGGVVTEAFF.

The chain links TRBV14 to TRBJ2-5; TRBD2 matches at 7 bases. The CDR3 loop spans 13 amino acids. Trimming removed 4 bases from V and 7 bases from J; junction bases left unmatched: 6. Germline loops: CDR1 SGHDN, CDR2 FVKESK. CDR3 DNA sequence: TGTGCCAGCAGCCCGCGGGGGTACGTGACCCAGTACTTC. Protein product: CASSPRGYVTQYF.

The rearrangement links TRBV29-1 to TRBJ1-5, with 9 bases matching TRBD1. J gave up 8 bases and V 6 bases, and 8 bases lay outside the gene matches. The CDR3 consists of 13 residues. Germline V gene sequence: CDR1 SQVTM, CDR2 ANQGSEA. CDR3 DNA: TGCAGCGTGGGACAGGGCACCGTAGAGCCCCAGCATTTT. Amino acid sequence: CSVGQGTVEPQHF. Based on the CDR3 plus reference TRBV29-1 and TRBJ1-5, the full variable domain is SAVISQKPSRDICQRGTSLTIQCQVDSQVTMMFWYRQQPGQSLTLIATANQGSEATYESGFVIDKFPISRPNLTFSTLTVSNMSPEDSSIYLCSVGQGTVEPQHFGDGTRLSIL.

This clone was seen a single time. The chain is built from TRBV15 and TRBJ1-2; D gene ambiguous. Germline V gives CDR1 LNHNV, CDR2 YYDKDF (reference sequence). V lost 5 bases to trimming and J lost 8 bases, with 12 bases between them. The CDR3 extends over 12 amino acids. Here the CDR3 reads CATSPTRKGYTF. The DNA for the CDR3 is TGTGCCACCAGCCCTACGAGGAAAGGCTACACCTTC.

The V and J genes are TRBV9 and TRBJ2-7, with TRBD1 as a possible D gene (6 bases). Germline values: CDR1 SGDLS, CDR2 YYNGEE. Trimming took 3 bases from V and 6 from J, leaving 19 bases between them. There are 15 residues in the CDR3. This CDR3 reads CASSAGDPKVGEQYF. In DNA, the CDR3 is TGTGCCAGCAGCGCAGGGGACCCTAAAGTCGGCGAGCAGTACTTC. The complete variable domain, with remaining parts taken from reference TRBV9 and TRBJ2-7, reads DSGVTQTPKHLITATGQRVTLRCSPRSGDLSVYWYQQSLDQGLQFLIQYYNGEERAKGNILERFSAQQFPDLHSELNLSSLELGDSALYFCASSAGDPKVGEQYFGPGTRLTVT.

This chain joins TRBV29-1 and TRBJ2-3; maybe TRBD2 (5 bases). The CDR3 spans 14 residues. The ends were cut back, 5 bases at V and 2 bases at J, with 14 bases in the middle. CDR1 is SQVTM and CDR2 is ANQGSEA in the germline V gene. The CDR3 reads CSVFPGLTTDTQYF. For the CDR3, the DNA is TGCAGCGTTTTTCCCGGACTCACCACAGATACGCAGTATTTT.

This clone was counted a single time. The rearrangement links TRBV27 to TRBJ1-1, with TRBD1 as a possible D gene (5 bases). CDR1 MNHEY and CDR2 SMNVEV come from the germline V gene (reference sequence). The CDR3 spans 14 residues. V dropped 3 bases and J dropped 6 bases, with 14 bases sitting between them. The CDR3 loop is CASSFGVGRAEAFF. CDR3 DNA sequence: TGTGCCAGCAGTTTTGGCGTGGGCAGGGCTGAAGCTTTCTTT.

The sample holds one count of this clone. The rearrangement links TRBV18 to TRBJ2-5, with a possible D match to TRBD2 (5 bases). Per germline, CDR1 KGHSH and CDR2 LQKENI. The CDR3 is 15 amino acids. V was shortened by 7 bases and J by 3 bases, with 18 bases between the two germline ends. The CDR3 nucleotides read TGTGCCAGCTATTATCAGGCGGGCAGAGAAGAGACCCAGTACTTC. Protein sequence: CASYYQAGREETQYF.